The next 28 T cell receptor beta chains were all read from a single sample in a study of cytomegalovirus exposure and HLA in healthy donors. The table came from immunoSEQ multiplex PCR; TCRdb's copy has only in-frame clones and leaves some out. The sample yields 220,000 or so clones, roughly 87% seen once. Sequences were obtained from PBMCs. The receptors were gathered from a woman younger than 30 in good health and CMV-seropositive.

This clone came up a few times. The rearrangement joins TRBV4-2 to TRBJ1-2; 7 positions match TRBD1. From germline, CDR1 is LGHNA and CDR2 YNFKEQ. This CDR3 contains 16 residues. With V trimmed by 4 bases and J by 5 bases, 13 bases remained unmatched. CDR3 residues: CASSPSLWQGVYGYTF. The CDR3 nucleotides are TGTGCCAGCAGCCCTTCCCTTTGGCAGGGGGTTTATGGCTACACCTTC.

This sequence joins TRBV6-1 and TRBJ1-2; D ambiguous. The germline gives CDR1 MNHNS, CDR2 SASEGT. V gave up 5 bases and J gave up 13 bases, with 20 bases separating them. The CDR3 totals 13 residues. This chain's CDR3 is CASSIQLVSFSTF. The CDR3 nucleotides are TGTGCCAGCAGTATACAGCTCGTCTCCTTCTCCACCTTC.

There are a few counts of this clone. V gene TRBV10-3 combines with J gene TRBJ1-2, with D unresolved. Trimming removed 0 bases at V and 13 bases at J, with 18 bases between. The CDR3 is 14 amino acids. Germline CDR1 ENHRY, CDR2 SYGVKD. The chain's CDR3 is CAISESNTALQVTF. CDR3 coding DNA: TGTGCCATCAGTGAGTCGAATACGGCCCTCCAGGTCACCTTC.

CDR3 DNA sequence: TGTGCCAGCAGCCTTCCGGGACTAGGAATCCCAGATACGCAGTATTTT. It is translated as CASSLPGLGIPDTQYF. This rearrangement joins TRBV28 to TRBJ2-3, with 8 bases that match TRBD2. The J segment lost 4 bases and the V segment lost 6 bases, leaving 12 bases of the junction unmatched. The CDR3 runs 16 residues. Germline CDR1 reads MDHEN; CDR2 reads SYDVKM. Using reference TRBV28 and TRBJ2-3 for the parts outside the CDR3, the full variable domain is DVKVTQSSRYLVKRTGEKVFLECVQDMDHENMFWYRQDPGLGLRLIYFSYDVKMKEKGDIPEGYSVSREKKERFSLILESASTNQTSMYLCASSLPGLGIPDTQYFGPGTRLTVL.

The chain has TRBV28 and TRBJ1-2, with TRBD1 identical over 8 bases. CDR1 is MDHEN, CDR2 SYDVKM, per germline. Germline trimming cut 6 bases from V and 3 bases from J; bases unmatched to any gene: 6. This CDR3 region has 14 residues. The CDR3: CASSPGGADYGYTF. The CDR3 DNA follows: TGTGCCAGCAGCCCAGGGGGCGCGGACTATGGCTACACCTTC.

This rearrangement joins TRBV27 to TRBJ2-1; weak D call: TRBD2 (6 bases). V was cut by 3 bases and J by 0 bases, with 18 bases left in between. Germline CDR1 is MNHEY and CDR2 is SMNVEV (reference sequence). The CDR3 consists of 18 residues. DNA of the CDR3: TGTGCCAGCAGTTTCTCAGGAGGCGGGGCCTACTCCTACAATGAGCAGTTCTTC. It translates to CASSFSGGGAYSYNEQFF.

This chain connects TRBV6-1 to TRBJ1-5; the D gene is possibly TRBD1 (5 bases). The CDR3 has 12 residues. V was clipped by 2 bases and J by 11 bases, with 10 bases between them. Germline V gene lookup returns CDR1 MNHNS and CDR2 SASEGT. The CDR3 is CASSEHTGTQHF. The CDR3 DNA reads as TGTGCCAGCAGTGAACATACAGGTACCCAGCATTTT.

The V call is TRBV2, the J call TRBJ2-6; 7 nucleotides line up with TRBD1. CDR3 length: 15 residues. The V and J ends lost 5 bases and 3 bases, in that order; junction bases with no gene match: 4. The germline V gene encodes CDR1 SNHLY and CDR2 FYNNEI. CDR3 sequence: CASSSQGVGANVLTF. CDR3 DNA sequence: TGTGCCAGCAGTAGCCAGGGGGTTGGGGCCAACGTCCTGACTTTC.

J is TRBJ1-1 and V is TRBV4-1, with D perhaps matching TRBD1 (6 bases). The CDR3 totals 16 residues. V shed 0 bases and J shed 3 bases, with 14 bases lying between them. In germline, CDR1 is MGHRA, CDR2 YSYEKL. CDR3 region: CASSQEIQGGHTEAFF. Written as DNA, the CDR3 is TGCGCCAGCAGCCAAGAAATACAGGGTGGCCACACTGAAGCTTTCTTT.

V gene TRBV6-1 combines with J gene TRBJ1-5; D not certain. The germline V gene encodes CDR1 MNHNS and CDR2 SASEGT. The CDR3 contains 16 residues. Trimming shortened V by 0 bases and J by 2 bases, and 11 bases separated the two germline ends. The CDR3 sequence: CASSEAQPRGNQPQHF. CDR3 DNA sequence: TGTGCCAGCAGTGAAGCACAACCTAGAGGCAATCAGCCCCAGCATTTT.

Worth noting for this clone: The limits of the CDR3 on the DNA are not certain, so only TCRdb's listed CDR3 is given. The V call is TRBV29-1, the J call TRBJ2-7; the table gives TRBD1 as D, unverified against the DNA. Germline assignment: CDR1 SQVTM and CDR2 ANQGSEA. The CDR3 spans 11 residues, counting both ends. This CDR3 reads CSVAQGASTYF.

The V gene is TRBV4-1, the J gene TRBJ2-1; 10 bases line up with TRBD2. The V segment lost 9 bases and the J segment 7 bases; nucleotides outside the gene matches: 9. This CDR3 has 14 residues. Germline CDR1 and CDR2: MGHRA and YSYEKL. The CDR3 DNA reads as TGCGCCAGTAGCTTAAAGGGACTAGCGAATGAGCAGTTCTTC. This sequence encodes CASSLKGLANEQFF.

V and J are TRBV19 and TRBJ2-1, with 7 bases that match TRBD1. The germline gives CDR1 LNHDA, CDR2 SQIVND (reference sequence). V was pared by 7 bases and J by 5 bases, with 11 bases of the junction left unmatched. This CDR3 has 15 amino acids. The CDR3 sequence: CASNPPRGSHNEQFF. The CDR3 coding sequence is TGTGCCAGTAACCCTCCCAGGGGGTCCCACAATGAGCAGTTCTTC.

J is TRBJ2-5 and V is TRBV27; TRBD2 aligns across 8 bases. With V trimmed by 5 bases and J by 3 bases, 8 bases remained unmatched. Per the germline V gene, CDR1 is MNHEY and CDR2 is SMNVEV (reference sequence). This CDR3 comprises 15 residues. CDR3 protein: CASSLARGLEETQYF. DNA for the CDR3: TGTGCCAGCAGTCTAGCAAGGGGACTAGAAGAGACCCAGTACTTC.

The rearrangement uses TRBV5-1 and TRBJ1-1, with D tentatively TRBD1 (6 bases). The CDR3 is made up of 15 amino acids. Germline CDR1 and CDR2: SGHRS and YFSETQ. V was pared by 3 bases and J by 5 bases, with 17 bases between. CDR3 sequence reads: CASSWGPRVETEAFF. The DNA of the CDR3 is TGCGCCAGCAGCTGGGGGCCCAGGGTAGAAACTGAAGCTTTCTTT. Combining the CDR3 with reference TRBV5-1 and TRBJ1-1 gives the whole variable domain KAGVTQTPRYLIKTRGQQVTLSCSPISGHRSVSWYQQTPGQGLQFLFEYFSETQRNKGNFPGRFSGRQFSNSRSEMNVSTLELGDSALYLCASSWGPRVETEAFFGQGTRLTVV.

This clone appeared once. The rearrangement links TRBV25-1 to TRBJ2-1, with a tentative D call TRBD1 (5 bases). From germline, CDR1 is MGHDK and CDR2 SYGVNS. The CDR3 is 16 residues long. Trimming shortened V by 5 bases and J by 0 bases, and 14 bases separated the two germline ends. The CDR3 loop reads CASSNQDKSSYNEQFF. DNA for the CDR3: TGTGCCAGCAGTAATCAGGACAAGAGCTCCTACAATGAGCAGTTCTTC.

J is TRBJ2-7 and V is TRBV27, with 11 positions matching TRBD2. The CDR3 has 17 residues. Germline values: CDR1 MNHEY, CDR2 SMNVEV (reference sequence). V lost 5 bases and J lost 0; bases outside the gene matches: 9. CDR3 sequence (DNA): TGTGCCAGCAGTCCGCGGACTAGCGGGCCGCTCTCCTACGAGCAGTACTTC. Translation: CASSPRTSGPLSYEQYF.

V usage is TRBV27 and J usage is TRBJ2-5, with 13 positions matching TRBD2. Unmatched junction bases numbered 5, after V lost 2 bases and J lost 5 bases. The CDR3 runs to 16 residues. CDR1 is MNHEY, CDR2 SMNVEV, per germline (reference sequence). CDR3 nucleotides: TGTGCCAGCAGTTTAATCGGACTAGCGGGAGCTGAGACCCAGTACTTC. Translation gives CASSLIGLAGAETQYF.

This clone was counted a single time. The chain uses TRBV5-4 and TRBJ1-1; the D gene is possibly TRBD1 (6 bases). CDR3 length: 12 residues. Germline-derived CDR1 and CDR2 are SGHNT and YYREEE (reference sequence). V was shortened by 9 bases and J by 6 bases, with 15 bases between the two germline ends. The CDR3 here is CAMHKGQPEAFF. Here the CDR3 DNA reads TGTGCCATGCATAAAGGACAGCCTGAAGCTTTCTTT.

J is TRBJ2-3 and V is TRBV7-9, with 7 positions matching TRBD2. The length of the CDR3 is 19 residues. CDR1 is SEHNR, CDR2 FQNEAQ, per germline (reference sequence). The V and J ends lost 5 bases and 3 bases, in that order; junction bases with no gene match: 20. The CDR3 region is CASSPGSSKGRVVTDTQYF. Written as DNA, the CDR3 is TGTGCCAGCAGCCCAGGGTCCAGCAAGGGGAGGGTAGTAACAGATACGCAGTATTTT.

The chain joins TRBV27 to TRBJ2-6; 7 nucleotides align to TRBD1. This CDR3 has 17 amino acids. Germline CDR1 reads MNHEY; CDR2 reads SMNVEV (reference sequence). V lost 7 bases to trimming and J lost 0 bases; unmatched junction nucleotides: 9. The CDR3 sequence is CASTVTGPPSGANVLTF. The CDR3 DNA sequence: TGTGCCAGCACCGTGACAGGGCCTCCCTCTGGGGCCAACGTCCTGACTTTC.

The CDR3 sequence is CASSLKKPSREPSYEQYF. CDR3 DNA: TGTGCCAGCAGCTTAAAAAAACCATCGCGGGAGCCATCCTACGAGCAGTACTTC. The chain links TRBV7-3 to TRBJ2-7; TRBD2 agrees at 7 bases. The CDR3 is made up of 18 amino acids. Germline V gene data show CDR1 as SGHTA and CDR2 as FQGTGA. After removal of 1 base from V and 1 base from J, the junction contained 13 bases not matched to a gene.

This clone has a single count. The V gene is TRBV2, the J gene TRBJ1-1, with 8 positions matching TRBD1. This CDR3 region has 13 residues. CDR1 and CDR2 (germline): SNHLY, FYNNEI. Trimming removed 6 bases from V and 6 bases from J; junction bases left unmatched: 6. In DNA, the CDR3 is TGTGCCAGCAGCACGGGACAGGTCGCTGAAGCTTTCTTT. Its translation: CASSTGQVAEAFF.

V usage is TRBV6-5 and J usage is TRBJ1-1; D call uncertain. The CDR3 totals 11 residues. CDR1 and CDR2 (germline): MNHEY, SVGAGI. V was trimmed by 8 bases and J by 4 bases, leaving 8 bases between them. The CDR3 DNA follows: TGTGCCAGCCTACGCGGCACTGAAGCTTTCTTT. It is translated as CASLRGTEAFF.

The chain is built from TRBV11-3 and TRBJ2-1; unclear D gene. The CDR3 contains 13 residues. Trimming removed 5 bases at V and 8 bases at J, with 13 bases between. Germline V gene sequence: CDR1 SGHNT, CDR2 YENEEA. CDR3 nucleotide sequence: TGTGCCAGCAGCCCAGCCGCGGCCGATGAGCAGTTCTTC. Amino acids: CASSPAAADEQFF. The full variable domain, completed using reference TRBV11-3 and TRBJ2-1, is EAGVVQSPRYKIIEKKQPVAFWCNPISGHNTLYWYLQNLGQGPELLIRYENEEAVDDSQLPKDRFSAERLKGVDSTLKIQPAELGDSAVYLCASSPAAADEQFFGPGTRLTVL.

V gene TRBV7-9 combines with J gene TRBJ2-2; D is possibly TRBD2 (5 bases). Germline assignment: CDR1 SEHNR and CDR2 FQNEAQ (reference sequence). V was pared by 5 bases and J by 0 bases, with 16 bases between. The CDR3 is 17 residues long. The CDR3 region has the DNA TGTGCCAGCAGCGAAGACTTGTACGGGACGAACACCGGGGAGCTGTTTTTT. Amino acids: CASSEDLYGTNTGELFF. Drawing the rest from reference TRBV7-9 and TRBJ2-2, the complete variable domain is DTGVSQNPRHKITKRGQNVTFRCDPISEHNRLYWYRQTLGQGPEFLTYFQNEAQLEKSRLLSDRFSAERPKGSFSTLEIQRTEQGDSAMYLCASSEDLYGTNTGELFFGEGSRLTVL.

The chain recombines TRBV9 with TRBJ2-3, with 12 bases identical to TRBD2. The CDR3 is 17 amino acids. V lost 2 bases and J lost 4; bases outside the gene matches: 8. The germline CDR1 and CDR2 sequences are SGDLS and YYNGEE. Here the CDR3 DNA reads TGTGCCAGCAGCGTCCGGGGGCTAGCGGGAGGGTCAGATACGCAGTATTTT. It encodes CASSVRGLAGGSDTQYF.

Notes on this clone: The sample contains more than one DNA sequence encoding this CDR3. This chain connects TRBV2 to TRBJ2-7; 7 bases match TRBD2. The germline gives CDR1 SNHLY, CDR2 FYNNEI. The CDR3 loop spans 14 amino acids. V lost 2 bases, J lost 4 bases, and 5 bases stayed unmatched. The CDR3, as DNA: TGTGCCAGCAGTGAATCGGGCGGGAGTTACGAGCAGTACTTC. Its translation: CASSESGGSYEQYF.